A single sample gave rise to the 27 T cell receptor beta chains below, sequenced in a study of response to subunit inactivated influenza vaccine (dated by TCRdb to 2017 to 2018). Libraries were prepared through RT-PCR. TCRdb lists the instrument as Illumina HiSeq 2500. The public reads were reprocessed in TCRdb via fastp at Q25 and MiXCR, keeping in-frame beta chains. Entries are consolidated by CDR3 protein sequence, retaining the most common genes and DNA. This sample lists a few hundred thousand distinct CDR3 sequences; 22% were detected once. 9% to 12% of the sample goes to the ten largest clones. The input for sequencing was PBMCs from blood, taken approximately 20 months after vaccination. These receptors all stem from a man between 50 and 75 years old who received an inactivated influenza vaccine. Donor details come from another sample of the same person, matched by shared clones.

This chain connects TRBV5-6 to TRBJ1-4, with 8 nucleotides matching TRBD1. Per germline, CDR1 SGHDT and CDR2 YYEEEE. The CDR3 spans 18 residues. V lost 4 bases and J lost 0; bases outside the gene matches: 11. The CDR3 loop reads CASSPGQVIPPTNEKLFF. Here the CDR3 DNA reads TGTGCCAGCAGCCCGGGACAGGTCATACCTCCAACTAATGAAAAACTGTTTTTT. The entire variable domain, with the rest obtained from reference TRBV5-6 and TRBJ1-4, is as follows: DAGVTQSPTHLIKTRGQQVTLRCSPKSGHDTVSWYQQALGQGPQFIFQYYEEEERQRGNFPDRFSGHQFPNYSSELNVNALLLGDSALYLCASSPGQVIPPTNEKLFFGSGTQLSVL.

In its sample, this clonotype was seen a few times. The chain combines TRBV29-1 with TRBJ1-1; D is perhaps TRBD1 (5 bases). Germline V CDR1 and CDR2: SQVTM, ANQGSEA. The V end was cut by 2 bases, the J end by 10 bases, with 14 bases between. This CDR3 is built from 12 residues. The CDR3 region has the DNA TGCAGCGTTGAAAGAAAGGGGAAGGGAGCTTTCTTT. It encodes CSVERKGKGAFF. The full variable domain, rest sourced from reference TRBV29-1 and TRBJ1-1, is SAVISQKPSRDICQRGTSLTIQCQVDSQVTMMFWYRQQPGQSLTLIATANQGSEATYESGFVIDKFPISRPNLTFSTLTVSNMSPEDSSIYLCSVERKGKGAFFGQGTRLTVV.

There are a few counts of this clonotype. The V and J genes are TRBV7-8 and TRBJ1-4; unclear D gene. The CDR3 totals 15 residues. Germline V gene lookup returns CDR1 SGHVS and CDR2 FQNEAQ. Trimming stripped 6 bases from V and 8 bases from J, with 19 bases between. The CDR3 coding sequence is TGTGCCAGCAGACGCCGGGTCTCACCCGAGGAAAAACTGTTTTTT. Translation: CASRRRVSPEEKLFF.

The CDR3 nucleotides read TGCGCCAGCAGCCAAGATCGGATCGGCAAAGGCTACGAGCAGTACTTC. Encoded protein: CASSQDRIGKGYEQYF. The rearrangement links TRBV4-1 to TRBJ2-7; D remains ambiguous. Germline CDR1 is MGHRA and CDR2 is YSYEKL. CDR3 size: 16 residues. V dropped 0 bases and J dropped 3 bases, with 15 bases sitting between them.

This chain uses TRBV28 with TRBJ1-2, with TRBD1 identical over 9 bases. The CDR3 loop spans 15 amino acids. With V trimmed by 6 bases and J by 2 bases, 7 bases remained unmatched. Germline lookup yields CDR1 MDHEN and CDR2 SYDVKM. The CDR3 DNA is TGTGCCAGCAGCCGAGGGACAGGGCGCAACTATGGCTACACCTTC. Its protein is CASSRGTGRNYGYTF.

This clonotype was seen a few times. The rearrangement uses TRBV20-1 and TRBJ2-7; D gene ambiguous. The CDR3 length is 13 residues. Germline V lookup: CDR1 DFQATT, CDR2 SNEGSKA (reference sequence). V lost 0 bases and J 3 bases, leaving 9 bases between the germline ends. CDR3 sequence (DNA): TGCAGTGCTAGAGAGCTTGGGGACTACGAGCAGTACTTC. Protein: CSARELGDYEQYF.

The chain has TRBV15 and TRBJ1-3; tentatively, D is TRBD1 (5 bases). This CDR3 has 16 amino acids. Trimming took 0 bases from V and 3 from J, leaving 12 bases between them. Germline V gives CDR1 LNHNV, CDR2 YYDKDF (reference sequence). The CDR3: CATSREGPLVGNTIYF. CDR3 DNA: TGTGCCACCAGCAGAGAGGGACCCTTAGTTGGAAACACCATATATTTT.

This clonotype turned up a few times. The chain uses TRBV4-3 and TRBJ2-1; D remains ambiguous. Trimming removed 0 bases from V and 9 bases from J, with 12 bases in between. The CDR3 length is 14 residues. Germline V gene sequence: CDR1 LGHNA, CDR2 YSLEER. The chain's CDR3 is CASSQDPWAAEQFF. The CDR3 DNA sequence: TGCGCCAGCAGCCAAGATCCTTGGGCCGCTGAGCAGTTCTTC.

This clonotype was detected a few times. The CDR3 region is CASSIWSGRWELFF. In nucleotides, the CDR3 is TGTGCCAGTAGTATTTGGTCAGGACGTTGGGAGCTGTTTTTT. The rearrangement uses TRBV19 and TRBJ2-2; unclear D gene. CDR3 length: 14 residues. V shed 3 bases and J shed 9 bases, with 14 bases lying between them. Germline CDR1 LNHDA, CDR2 SQIVND (reference sequence).

The table lists this clonotype with a few counts. CDR3 DNA sequence: TGCAGCGCCTTACCGGGACTAGCTGACGTGATGTCGATTAATGAGCAGTTCTTC. It yields the protein CSALPGLADVMSINEQFF. V and J are TRBV29-1 and TRBJ2-1; 9 nucleotides align to TRBD2. With 7 bases clipped from V and 7 bases from J, the junction kept 23 bases outside the gene matches. Germline CDR1 reads SQVTM; CDR2 reads ANQGSEA. The CDR3 contains 18 residues.

This clonotype was recorded at least ten times. V is TRBV14 and J is TRBJ1-2; 9 bases are a match to TRBD1. CDR3 length: 15 amino acids. Germline V gives CDR1 SGHDN, CDR2 FVKESK. V lost 4 bases to trimming and J lost 4 bases; unmatched junction nucleotides: 7. The DNA for the CDR3 is TGTGCCAGCAGCCGGACAGGGGAACATCTCTATGGCTACACCTTC. It is translated as CASSRTGEHLYGYTF.

V and J are TRBV6-4 and TRBJ2-1; 9 bases fit TRBD2. Looked up from germline, CDR1 is MRHNA and CDR2 is SNTAGT. The CDR3 covers 16 residues. The V segment lost 1 base and the J segment 4 bases; nucleotides outside the gene matches: 5. The DNA for the CDR3 is TGTGCCAGCAGTGACTTTAGCGGGAGACCTTACAATGAGCAGTTCTTC. It codes for CASSDFSGRPYNEQFF.

As for this clonotype: The germline gene is not matched at one end of the junction; a read error may be the cause. The chain is built from TRBV20-1 and TRBJ1-2; 12 nucleotides match TRBD1. Per the germline V gene, CDR1 is DFQATT and CDR2 is SNEGSKA (reference sequence). The CDR3 contains 16 residues. For the CDR3, the DNA is TGCTGTGCTAGACCCCCCCCGGGACAGGGGGCCTATGGCTACACCTTC. Translation: CCARPPPGQGAYGYTF.

The rearrangement joins TRBV12-3 or TRBV12-4 to TRBJ2-7, with D unclear. The V end lost 8 bases, the J end lost 3 bases, and 11 bases lay between the germline ends. The CDR3 runs to 12 residues. The CDR3 here is CASSPLGYEQYF. The CDR3 nucleotides are TGTGCCAGCTCACCACTGGGCTACGAGCAGTACTTC.

This chain links TRBV29-1 with TRBJ2-1, with 10 bases lining up with TRBD2. Germline V lookup: CDR1 SQVTM, CDR2 ANQGSEA. V was clipped by 3 bases and J by 6 bases; unmatched bases: 5. The CDR3 extends over 14 amino acids. CDR3 in amino acids: CSVDKTSGPNEQFF. Written as DNA, the CDR3 is TGCAGCGTTGACAAGACTAGCGGGCCCAATGAGCAGTTCTTC.

This clonotype has a handful of counts. The chain has TRBV7-2 and TRBJ1-2; D is unclear. This CDR3 region has 14 residues. Germline V gene data show CDR1 as SGHTA and CDR2 as FQGNSA. V gave up 2 bases and J gave up 4 bases, with 11 bases separating them. CDR3 loop: CASSLIERSYGYTF. DNA for the CDR3: TGTGCCAGCAGCTTAATTGAACGGAGCTATGGCTACACCTTC.

This clonotype came up a few times. In nucleotides, the CDR3 is TGCAGTGCTGTTAATCCCGGGACAGGGGTCGAGCAGTACTTC. Protein product: CSAVNPGTGVEQYF. The rearrangement links TRBV20-1 to TRBJ2-7, with 10 bases identical to TRBD1. The CDR3 extends over 14 amino acids. The germline V gene encodes CDR1 DFQATT and CDR2 SNEGSKA (reference sequence). V lost 5 bases, J lost 6 bases, and 10 bases stayed unmatched.

There are a few counts of this clonotype. The chain couples TRBV6-5 to TRBJ1-2; no firm D call. The germline CDR1 and CDR2 sequences are MNHEY and SVGAGI. The CDR3 spans 13 residues. The ends were cut back, 2 bases at V and 2 bases at J, with 6 bases in the middle. The CDR3 spells CASSYGRNYGYTF. DNA for the CDR3: TGTGCCAGCAGTTACGGGAGGAACTATGGCTACACCTTC.

In its sample, this clonotype was seen a few times. The rearrangement links TRBV6-2 or TRBV6-3 to TRBJ2-5; D uncertain. Germline V CDR1 and CDR2: MNHEY, SVGEGT. The CDR3 sequence is 14 residues long. The V end was cut by 2 bases, the J end by 4 bases, with 11 bases between. The CDR3 spells CASSYGLVGETQYF. The CDR3 DNA sequence: TGTGCCAGCAGTTACGGGTTGGTGGGAGAGACCCAGTACTTC.

In this sample, this clonotype turned up a few times. The rearrangement uses TRBV20-1 and TRBJ2-1; 8 bases line up with TRBD2. Trimming cost V 0 bases and J 8 bases; bases outside gene matches: 12. Germline values: CDR1 DFQATT, CDR2 SNEGSKA (reference sequence). CDR3 length: 16 amino acids. CDR3 region: CSARELALAEKHEQFF. DNA of the CDR3: TGCAGTGCTAGAGAATTGGCACTAGCGGAGAAACATGAGCAGTTCTTC.

V and J are TRBV4-3 and TRBJ2-7; the D is unclear. This CDR3 spans 15 amino acids. Germline V gene data show CDR1 as LGHNA and CDR2 as YSLEER. Trimming took off 1 base at V and 3 bases at J, with 13 bases between the two ends. In DNA form, the CDR3 reads TGCGCCAGCAGCCAAGGAATGGCCCCGGTCTACGAGCAGTACTTC. This translates into CASSQGMAPVYEQYF.

This clonotype was counted ten times or more. The CDR3 loop is CASSFSAGGNTEAFF. CDR3 coding DNA: TGCGCCAGCAGCTTCTCCGCAGGGGGGAACACTGAAGCTTTCTTT. The rearrangement joins TRBV5-1 to TRBJ1-1; 7 nucleotides match TRBD1. V was pared by 2 bases and J by 1 base, with 5 bases of the junction left unmatched. Germline CDR1 reads SGHRS; CDR2 reads YFSETQ. This CDR3 is 15 amino acids long. Complete variable domain (other parts from reference TRBV5-1 and TRBJ1-1): KAGVTQTPRYLIKTRGQQVTLSCSPISGHRSVSWYQQTPGQGLQFLFEYFSETQRNKGNFPGRFSGRQFSNSRSEMNVSTLELGDSALYLCASSFSAGGNTEAFFGQGTRLTVV.

The V gene is TRBV5-1, the J gene TRBJ1-4; no clear D gene. Trimming removed 4 bases at V and 8 bases at J, with 15 bases between. There are 14 residues in the CDR3. Germline-derived CDR1 and CDR2 are SGHRS and YFSETQ. The CDR3 DNA reads as TGCGCCAGCAGCGCCCTCGGGGTTGACGAAAAACTGTTTTTT. Translated: CASSALGVDEKLFF.

This clonotype was found a few times. The CDR3 region is CASSLTQNLPLHEQFF. CDR3 nucleotides: TGTGCCAGCAGCTTAACTCAGAACCTACCTCTTCATGAGCAGTTCTTC. V gene TRBV7-9 combines with J gene TRBJ2-1, with D hard to call. CDR1 is SEHNR, CDR2 FQNEAQ, per germline (reference sequence). The CDR3 contains 16 residues. The V end lost 2 bases, the J end lost 8 bases, and 19 bases lay between the germline ends.

The sample holds a few counts of this clonotype. This rearrangement joins TRBV11-2 to TRBJ1-6, with TRBD1 as a possible D gene (5 bases). Germline values: CDR1 SGHAT, CDR2 FQNNGV. V was trimmed by 5 bases and J by 9 bases, leaving 17 bases between them. CDR3 size: 15 residues. CDR3 DNA: TGTGCCAGCAGCCCGGGACGACACCGAGGTTCACCCCTCCACTTT. As protein: CASSPGRHRGSPLHF.

This clonotype was recorded many times. This sequence joins TRBV20-1 and TRBJ1-5; 8 nucleotides line up with TRBD1. Germline CDR1 DFQATT, CDR2 SNEGSKA (reference sequence). The CDR3 is made up of 15 amino acids. V trimming: 0 bases; J trimming: 6 bases; junction bases outside the gene matches: 7. The CDR3 is CSARDSQGASQPQHF. The CDR3 DNA sequence: TGCAGTGCTAGAGATTCCCAGGGGGCGAGTCAGCCCCAGCATTTT.

This chain joins TRBV11-2 and TRBJ1-6, with 11 nucleotides matching TRBD1. Germline assignment: CDR1 SGHAT and CDR2 FQNNGV. The CDR3 consists of 18 residues. V gave up 6 bases and J gave up 0 bases; unmatched junction bases: 7. CDR3 in amino acids: CASRRGQGASSYNSPLHF. For the CDR3, the DNA is TGTGCCAGCAGACGAGGACAGGGGGCGAGCTCCTATAATTCACCCCTCCACTTT.